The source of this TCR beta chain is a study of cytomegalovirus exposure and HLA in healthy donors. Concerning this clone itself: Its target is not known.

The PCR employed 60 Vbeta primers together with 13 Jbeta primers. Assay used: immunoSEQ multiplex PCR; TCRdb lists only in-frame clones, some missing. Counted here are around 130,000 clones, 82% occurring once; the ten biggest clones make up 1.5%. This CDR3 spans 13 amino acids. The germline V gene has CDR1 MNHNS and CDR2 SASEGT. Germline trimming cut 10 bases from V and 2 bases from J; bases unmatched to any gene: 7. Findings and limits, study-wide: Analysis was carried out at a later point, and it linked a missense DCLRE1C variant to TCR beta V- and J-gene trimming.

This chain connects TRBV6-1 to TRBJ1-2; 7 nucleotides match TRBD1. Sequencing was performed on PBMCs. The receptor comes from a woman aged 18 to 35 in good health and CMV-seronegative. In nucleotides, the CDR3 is TGTGCCACAAGACAGGGACCGAACTATGGCTACACCTTC. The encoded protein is CATRQGPNYGYTF.